This paragraph covers one TCR beta chain sequence. Its target antigen remains unknown. No much larger clonotype is one base removed from it; base qualities were not supplied. The receptor library was made with the immunoSEQ multiplex PCR assay. A mixture of 60 forward primers for TCR Vbeta segments and 13 reverse primers for TCR Jbeta segments was used in the multiplex PCR. Amplification of the CDR3 region of rearranged TCR beta genes was performed with a multiplex PCR assay on genomic DNA. On the Illumina HiSeq System, the amplified TCR beta libraries were sequenced as 87-base-pair reads. The published analysis was carried out like this. In a later analysis, tens of millions of unique TCR beta chains were counted across the 650 to 700 repertoires, and approximately 9.9 million of these chains were shared by at least two donors. A nearest-neighbor algorithm error-corrected the raw reads and collapsed the reads into unique sequences, merging closely related sequences to remove PCR and sequencing errors. V, D and J gene segments were assigned by aligning CDR3 sequences to IMGT reference sequences. Each retained sequence needed at least a six-nucleotide match to both a V gene segment and a J gene segment. Rearrangements were called productive when the CDR3 lacked stop codons and stayed in frame with V and J; all others were non-productive. CDR3 was defined according to IMGT convention as the region running from the second conserved V-encoded cysteine to the conserved J-encoded phenylalanine. The earlier analysis of some 580 of the donors excluded any sequence lacking an unambiguous match to a single V gene segment. An earlier analysis of several hundred of the donors called V segments functional above 56.7% productive rearrangements and segregating when the between-donor standard deviation exceeded 5%. To diagnose cytomegalovirus status from the catalog of TCR beta chain sequences, a statistical classification framework was built. A later analysis assigned V and J genes by comparing TCR nucleotide sequences with IMGT/GENE-DB human TR gene sequences. In a later analysis, CDR3 sequences and most-parsimonious VDJ recombination scenarios were assigned using the TCRdist pipeline. In a later analysis, every TCR beta chain was defined by the combination of its CDR3 amino acid sequence and its V-gene family, and reads without a unique V-gene family were dropped. In a later analysis, 450 to 600 highly shared, low-generation-probability nucleotide sequences were removed to address suspected cross-contamination and a sequencing artifact. For each public chain, a later analysis derived a clonal expansion index from normalized ranks of inferred template counts within each repertoire. A later analysis computed generation probabilities with a VDJ recombination model fitted to out-of-frame rearrangements, and checked the results against IGoR. A later analysis scored TCR-TCR, TCR-HLA and TCR-CMV co-occurrence with hypergeometric tests, applying a repertoire-size bias correction to TCR pairs. To estimate false discovery rates, a later analysis permuted the HLA or CMV assignments 20 times. In a later analysis, co-occurring TCRs were grouped with DBSCAN, and TCRdist sequence similarity was added when clustering was performed within HLA-allele-positive subsets. For co-occurrence clustering, repertoires with fewer than 30,000 or more than 120,000 public chains were excluded, along with about five repertoires with anomalous nucleotide sharing. TCRdb stores this immuneACCESS table with in-frame sequences only. Part of the clones is absent; in the studies checked, under half of the shortfall reflects unresolved V genes, and no reason is known for the rest. V, J and clone size derive from that table, while D and trimming were established from the DNA sequence. For this sample there are about 190,000 clones; roughly 76% appear just once. The ten biggest clones cover approximately 6.3% of the sample.

The germline V gene encodes CDR1 SGHRS and CDR2 YFSETQ. V has 0 bases trimmed and J has 3 bases trimmed; junction bases matching no gene number 10. Its CDR3 holds 18 amino acids, cysteine through phenylalanine. Only the CDR3 DNA is retained, 54 bases long and in frame from the first base. The cohort consisted of hundreds of healthy bone marrow donors. Cohort members were all nominally healthy when sampled, although unrecorded immune exposures were likely present. The donor tested CMV seropositive and was one of the 289 seropositive cohort members. Each donor provided a peripheral blood sample, and peripheral blood mononuclear cells were used for TCR beta sequencing. The Qiagen DNeasy Blood Extraction Kit was used to extract genomic DNA from the blood cell samples. This sample is drawn from a study of cytomegalovirus exposure and HLA in healthy donors (dated by TCRdb to the late 2010s). Regarding the complete study: An earlier analysis of around 600 of the donors reported approximately 290 Gb of sequence data and 117 million unique TCR beta sequences from some 180 million T cells. An earlier analysis of 587 of the donors applied high-throughput TCR beta sequencing to assess whether each TCR beta V gene segment acted as functional or pseudogenic. Using immunosequencing, the study profiled T cell repertoires from 550 to 750 subjects and related those repertoires to cytomegalovirus serostatus. Across 300 to 400 genotyped donors of the cohort, an average of roughly 230,000 unique TCR beta nucleotide sequences per donor were sequenced, and about a sixth of those sequences were non-productive. Every repertoire in the discovery cohort had been generated on one and the same sequencing platform. Typing coverage differed by locus: A, B, C, DRB1 and DQB1 were typed in roughly 620-630 donors, DQA1 in 500 to 550, DPA1 in approximately 610, and DPB1 in approximately 450. About 5 DR-DQ haplotypes were handled as single units for association and clustering, since linkage in the cohort was strong. The study was designed to test whether signatures of past pathogen exposure could be identified by cataloging public T cell receptors. High-throughput TCR immunosequencing, statistical association of individual TCRs with disease status, and machine learning were combined to predict cytomegalovirus infection status. A later analysis re-analyzed previously published TCR beta repertoires from about 600 donors and added high-resolution HLA genotyping to study TCR occurrence patterns. Rather than using new phenotypic data, the later analysis identified candidate immune exposures from TCR beta sequences and from how often those sequences occurred across donors. Among the roughly 380 genotyped donors, approximately 81% belonged to the genetic ancestry cluster associated with self-reported Caucasian donors. About 330 gigabases of sequencing data and around 85 million unique TCR sequences made up an early release that covered roughly 670 HLA-typed donors. Both class I and class II loci were covered by HLA typing, at four-digit resolution. A separate validation cohort of 100 to 150 different subjects was used in addition to the roughly 640-subject first cohort. Donor age, sex, ethnicity and CMV serostatus were compiled alongside the repertoire data. A later genetic analysis used genome-wide SNP genotypes for about 60% of the 666 donors, treating that subset as a discovery cohort. What the research found in general, with its limitations: In an earlier analysis of 587 of the donors, most TCR beta V segments were observed in productive rearrangements about 87% or about 30% of the time, broadly matching IMGT annotations. In vitro tests confirmed that a few of the cytomegalovirus-associated TCR beta chains recognize cytomegalovirus antigens. It was suggested by the authors that the approach could potentially be generalized to other disease states and immunological phenotypes. A later analysis associated 17,000 or so TCR beta sequences with specific HLA alleles at a false discovery rate of 0.05. Because counts were too low, 15 to 20 rarely observed V segments, including chromosome 9 orphons, were left out of the earlier analysis of some 640 of the donors. In a later genetic analysis, fewer N-insertions in productive TCRs were reported among donors in an Asian-associated ancestry cluster than the roughly 640-donor mean. The classifier was reported to diagnose cytomegalovirus status with high specificity and sensitivity in both the original cohort and the validation cohort. Most TCR sequences were seen in very few donors, while some public TCRs were found in many individuals. Some IMGT-functional V segments, including TRBV6-2 and TRBV6-3, could not be distinguished by the 87-base-pair reads and were therefore excluded. Because HLA typing was missing for some donors at each locus, association tests included only the typed subset. The study gave a list of over 150 TCR beta chains associated with cytomegalovirus. A further reported finding was that TCR beta sequences accurately predicted the HLA-A and HLA-B alleles for most subjects in the first cohort. The sequencing pipeline was judged likely to have produced a cluster of highly shared sequence variants as a technical artifact. V-gene and J-gene trimming of TCR beta chains was associated with a missense DCLRE1C variant in a later genetic analysis, and the association was replicated in an independent cohort. When HLA alleles, especially DR and DQ, strongly co-occurred, TCR associations were difficult to assign to individual alleles. The only immune exposure information available for the cohort was CMV serostatus. Linkage disequilibrium might explain the correlated functional status among segregating V segments, but an unknown experimental factor could not be ruled out. A later analysis found that TCR association rates varied across HLA loci, with DRB1 alleles showing the most associated TCRs and HLA-C alleles the fewest. In a later analysis, several top co-occurrence clusters were reported to appear linked to parvovirus B19, influenza, CMV and Epstein-Barr virus. In a later analysis, most CMV-associated TCR beta chains were found to appear HLA-restricted, with HLA associations seemingly driven largely by CMV exposure. The cohort was sequenced for TCR beta chains only, and without alpha or paired-chain data the features that could be detected were limited. Compared with equally common non-associated chains, HLA-associated TCR beta chains in a later analysis were more clonally expanded and had lower generation probabilities. Roughly uniform sequencing depth across donors was assumed in presence/absence analyses, although this assumption may not hold.

Sequenced input: PBMCs. The chain is made from TRBV5-1 and TRBJ2-7; the central 12 bases match TRBD1. This receptor was identified in a man aged 40-55 years in good health and CMV-seropositive. The CDR3 in this case is CASSLAGTGGLLYYEQYF. The DNA sequence follows: TGCGCCAGCAGCTTGGCCGGGACAGGGGGCCTCCTTTACTACGAGCAGTACTTC.